What follows are 21 T cell receptor beta chains derived from one specimen sequenced in a study of tumor and adjacent non-tumor tissue in lung cancer (dated by TCRdb to the late 2010s). RNA was isolated from bulk unsorted tissue, and RNA quality was assessed with a NanoDrop ND-1000 and an Agilent 2100. The normal lung samples consisted of distant non-tumor tissue collected more than 3 cm from the tumor edge. The library was prepared using multiplex PCR. These reads were obtained on an Illumina HiSeq 2500. TCRbeta libraries were built by three rounds of nested PCR using primers (Table S4), following protocols modified from ARM-PCR. The public reads were reanalyzed by TCRdb: fastp trimming at Q25, MiXCR alignment, in-frame beta chains only. Identical CDR3 protein sequences are pooled into one entry, listed with their most common genes and DNA. A total of 77,000 or so distinct CDR3 sequences appear in this sample, 76% of them only once. Of the sample, approximately 40% falls within the top ten clones.

What was sequenced was distant non-tumor lung tissue. These receptor sequences come from a man in his sixties or seventies with non-small cell lung cancer.

DNA of the CDR3: TGCAGCGCTGTGGGAAGGGGCACAAACAGAGAGCAGTTCTTC. Translating gives CSAVGRGTNREQFF. The rearrangement uses TRBV29-1 and TRBJ2-1; D might be TRBD1 (5 bases). CDR1 and CDR2 from the germline V gene are SQVTM and ANQGSEA. The CDR3 extends over 14 amino acids. Trimming took off 7 bases at V and 10 bases at J, with 23 bases between the two ends.

Points on this clonotype: One junction end does not reproduce the germline sequence, and a read error may be involved. V usage is TRBV6-6 and J usage is TRBJ2-3; D is undetermined. The germline V gene has CDR1 MNHNY and CDR2 SVGAGI (reference sequence). The CDR3 sequence is 14 residues long. The CDR3 protein is CASSLRSEAGTQYF. The DNA for the CDR3 is TGTGCCAGCAGCCTACGTAGTGAGGCAGGTACGCAATATTTT.

Here the CDR3 DNA reads TGTGCCAGCAGCGTTCAGGTGTGGGATTATGGCTACACCTTC. Residues: CASSVQVWDYGYTF. The chain couples TRBV11-2 to TRBJ1-2; no definite D call. CDR1 and CDR2 from the germline V gene are SGHAT and FQNNGV. The germline V and J ends were trimmed by 5 bases and 5 bases, with 15 bases remaining between them. The CDR3 runs to 14 residues.

The chain uses TRBV29-1 and TRBJ2-1; D remains unclear. Germline V gene lookup returns CDR1 SQVTM and CDR2 ANQGSEA. This CDR3 has 14 residues. As DNA, the CDR3 is TGCAGTGTGGAGTTGTGTAGCTCCTACAATGAGCAGTTCTTC. It codes for CSVELCSSYNEQFF.

This chain connects TRBV10-1 to TRBJ2-2, with D possibly matching TRBD1 (6 bases). Deletions cut 4 bases from V and 11 bases from J, with 23 bases between. The CDR3 totals 16 residues. Germline CDR1 is WNHNN and CDR2 is SYGVQD (reference sequence). The CDR3 DNA is TGCGCCAGCAGTGGAAACAGGGAGTCGGTCATCGGTGAGCTGTTTTTT. This codes for CASSGNRESVIGELFF.

About this clonotype itself: Compared with germline, one end of the junction differs, possibly owing to a read error. This chain joins TRBV11-2 and TRBJ2-5; 7 nucleotides line up with TRBD1. This CDR3 spans 15 amino acids. In germline, CDR1 is SGHAT, CDR2 FQNNGV. CDR3 nucleotide sequence: TGTACCAGCAACCCGGGGACAGTTGTGCAAGAGACCCAGTACTTC. The encoded protein is CTSNPGTVVQETQYF.

Regarding this clonotype: The final CDR3 position lacks the conserved phenylalanine or tryptophan, pointing to a likely read error. The gene calls are TRBV4-1 and TRBJ2-7; 8 nucleotides match TRBD2. The J call may be in error: the DNA end matches TRBJ2-1 better. Germline CDR1 reads MGHRA; CDR2 reads YSYEKL. The CDR3 is made up of 16 amino acids. As DNA, the CDR3 is TGCGCCAGCAGCCGGACACTAGCGGAAGAGGGGGACGAGCAGTTCCTC. Its translation is CASSRTLAEEGDEQFL.

Points on this clonotype: Being one base from a much bigger clone, this may be a read error. It is likely a read error, because the conserved phenylalanine at the end of the CDR3 is missing. The chain carries TRBV6-6 and TRBJ1-5; TRBD1 matches at 9 bases. The CDR3 is 15 residues long. The germline CDR1 and CDR2 sequences are MNHNY and SVGAGI (reference sequence). V was pared by 5 bases and J by 3 bases, with 5 bases of the junction left unmatched. The CDR3 sequence: CASSITGGFNQPQHS. DNA of the CDR3: TGTGCCAGCAGTATCACAGGGGGCTTCAATCAGCCCCAGCATTCT.

About this clonotype: The missing conserved phenylalanine or tryptophan at the end of this CDR3 makes a read error likely. The V and J genes are TRBV29-1 and TRBJ2-1; D ambiguous. Germline CDR1 and CDR2: SQVTM and ANQGSEA. CDR3 length: 14 residues. The chain's CDR3 is CSVEEFGVYNEQFL. CDR3 in DNA: TGCAGTGTTGAAGAATTTGGGGTGTACAATGAGCAGTTCCTC.

This chain connects TRBV5-4 to TRBJ2-7; 10 bases are shared with TRBD1. Looked up from germline, CDR1 is SGHNT and CDR2 is YYREEE (reference sequence). The CDR3 contains 14 residues. Here the CDR3 DNA reads TGTGACAGAAGTTTAAGACAGGGGGCGGGGGAGCAGTACTTC. Its translation: CDRSLRQGAGEQYF.

Remarks on this clonotype: One end of the junction fails to match germline, which may point to a read error. The chain joins TRBV12-3 or TRBV12-4 to TRBJ1-2; D perhaps matches TRBD1 (5 bases). The CDR3 is made up of 15 amino acids. The CDR3 DNA follows: TGTGCCAGCAATTTAGACGAGACAGCGGTAAATGGCTACACCTTC. Its translation is CASNLDETAVNGYTF.

A word on this clonotype: The junction does not match germline at one end; this may be a read error. The chain has TRBV12-3 or TRBV12-4 and TRBJ2-1; the D gene could be TRBD1 or TRBD2 (5 bases each). The CDR3 has 16 residues. For the CDR3, the DNA is TGTGCCAGCAGTTTCCGTAGCCAAGGGACCTACAATGATCAGTTCTTC. This translates into CASSFRSQGTYNDQFF.

As to this clonotype: It may be a read error: a sequence one base away is much more abundant. The rearrangement uses TRBV7-8 and TRBJ2-7; unclear D gene. This CDR3 has 11 residues. The V gene's germline CDR1 is SGHVS and CDR2 FQNEAQ. Trimming removed 5 bases at V and 4 bases at J, with 6 bases between. The CDR3 bases are TGTGCCAGCAGCCTATTATACGAGCAGTACTTC. Translating it yields CASSLLYEQYF.

Notes on this clonotype: The junction differs from germline at one of its ends, possibly a read error. The rearrangement links TRBV6-5 to TRBJ2-7, with 10 bases matching TRBD2. The CDR3 contains 18 residues. Germline loops: CDR1 MNHEY, CDR2 SVGAGI. The CDR3 region has the DNA TGTGCCAGCAGCTCACTAACTAGCGGGACAAAAATCGTGTACGAACAGCACTTC. Translation: CASSSLTSGTKIVYEQHF.

With regard to this clonotype: Given a much more abundant clone one base away, this may be a read error. A read error is likely, as this CDR3 ends without the conserved phenylalanine or tryptophan. V gene TRBV6-5 combines with J gene TRBJ1-6; D unclear. Per the germline V gene, CDR1 is MNHEY and CDR2 is SVGAGI. V was shortened by 4 bases and J by 9 bases, with 10 bases between the two germline ends. The CDR3 is 13 residues long. CDR3: CASSSKEGSPLHY. The CDR3 nucleotides are TGTGCCAGCAGTTCCAAGGAAGGTTCACCCCTCCACTAT.

In this sample, this clonotype turned up many times. The genes are TRBV6-2 or TRBV6-3 and TRBJ1-1, with a tentative D call TRBD1 (5 bases). From germline, CDR1 is MNHEY and CDR2 SVGEGT. The germline V and J ends were trimmed by 4 bases and 5 bases, with 20 bases remaining between them. The CDR3 spans 16 residues. CDR3 nucleotide sequence: TGTGCCAGCAGTTTCACTCCCGGGGCAAGAGGGACTGAAGCTTTCTTT. Protein: CASSFTPGARGTEAFF.

The rearrangement joins TRBV20-1 to TRBJ2-1, with 8 bases lining up with TRBD2. Germline assignment: CDR1 DFQATT and CDR2 SNEGSKA (reference sequence). Unmatched junction bases numbered 5, after V lost 0 bases and J lost 4 bases. The CDR3 length is 15 residues. The CDR3 bases are TGCAGTGCTAGAGATCCCGGGAGGGAGTACAATGAGCAGTTCTTC. Translation: CSARDPGREYNEQFF.

This clonotype occurred a few times. The rearrangement links TRBV5-1 to TRBJ1-2; 10 bases map to TRBD1. V was clipped by 4 bases and J by 7 bases; unmatched bases: 7. The CDR3 covers 14 residues. The germline CDR1 and CDR2 sequences are SGHRS and YFSETQ. The CDR3 spells CASSADRGSGGYTF. The CDR3 DNA is TGCGCCAGCAGCGCGGACAGGGGGTCTGGTGGCTACACCTTC.

With regard to this clonotype: Given the absence of the conserved phenylalanine or tryptophan at the CDR3 end, a read error is likely. The gene calls are TRBV29-1 and TRBJ2-7, with 9 bases lining up with TRBD1. Germline V gene sequence: CDR1 SQVTM, CDR2 ANQGSEA. The CDR3 consists of 16 residues. The CDR3 sequence is CSVERTGTGNSDEQYS. DNA of the CDR3: TGCAGCGTTGAGAGAACGGGGACAGGGAACTCCGACGAGCAGTACTCC.

Details on this clonotype: At one end the junction does not follow the germline gene, possibly because of a read error. The chain employs TRBV12-3 or TRBV12-4 and TRBJ1-6; D ambiguous. The CDR3 consists of 16 residues. The CDR3 bases are TGTGCCAGCAGTTTTGTATCCGGACGGAGTAATCCACCCCTTCACTTT. Protein: CASSFVSGRSNPPLHF.

To note about this clonotype: This may stem from a read error, because a much larger clone lies one nucleotide away. The chain joins TRBV20-1 to TRBJ2-1; no reliable D call. V dropped 0 bases and J dropped 6 bases, with 15 bases sitting between them. The CDR3 consists of 15 residues. Per germline, CDR1 DFQATT and CDR2 SNEGSKA (reference sequence). CDR3 sequence (DNA): TGCAGTGCTAGAGACCACGCCCGGACCAGCAATGAGCAGTTCTTC. It is translated as CSARDHARTSNEQFF.